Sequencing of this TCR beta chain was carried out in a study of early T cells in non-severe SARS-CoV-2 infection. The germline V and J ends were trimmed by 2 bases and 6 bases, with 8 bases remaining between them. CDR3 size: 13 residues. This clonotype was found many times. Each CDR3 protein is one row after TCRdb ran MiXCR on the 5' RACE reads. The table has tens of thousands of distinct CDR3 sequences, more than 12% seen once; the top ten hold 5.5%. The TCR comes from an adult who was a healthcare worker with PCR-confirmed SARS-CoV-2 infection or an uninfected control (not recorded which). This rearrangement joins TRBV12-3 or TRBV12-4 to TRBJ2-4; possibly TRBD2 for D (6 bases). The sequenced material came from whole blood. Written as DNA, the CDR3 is TGTGCCAGCAGTTTACTGGAGGGAAACATTCAGTACTTC. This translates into CASSLLEGNIQYF.